The rows below give T cell receptor beta chains drawn from one sample of a study of cytomegalovirus exposure and HLA in healthy donors. Profiled with immunoSEQ multiplex PCR; TCRdb holds only in-frame clones, not every one. Among approximately 150,000 clones listed, approximately 82% were seen once. The sample taken for sequencing was PBMCs. These receptors originate from a woman aged 55-75 years in good health and CMV-seropositive. Both conserved end residues are part of each CDR3. D genes are given only for firm matches. Clone size, where shown, is once, few, many, or a class for clones that have expanded.

d_gene,v_gene,len,abundance,j_gene,CDR3nt,CDR3aa
NA,TRBV7-9,17,NA,TRBJ2-6,TGTGCCAGCAGCTTTCAAATTGGAGGGGTTGGGGCCAACGTCCTGACTTTC,CASSFQIGGVGANVLTF
NA,TRBV5-1,15,NA,TRBJ2-3,TGCGCCAGCAGCCGCGGGGACGGATACACAGATACGCAGTATTTT,CASSRGDGYTDTQYF
NA,TRBV4-2,14,NA,TRBJ2-5,TGTGCCAGCAGCCTACAGGGGGGGGAAGAGACCCAGTACTTC,CASSLQGGEETQYF
NA,TRBV28,16,NA,TRBJ2-2,TGTGCCAGCAGTTTGGGCAGGGTCCCGAACACCGGGGAGCTGTTTTTT,CASSLGRVPNTGELFF
TRBD1,TRBV6-6,15,few,TRBJ1-5,TGTGCCAGCAGCGGACAGGGGGCGCAGGGTCAGCCCCAGCATTTT,CASSGQGAQGQPQHF
NA,TRBV19,15,once,TRBJ1-2,TGTGCCAGTAGCCCTACAGGGCCGAGGGGCTATGGCTACACCTTC,CASSPTGPRGYGYTF
NA,TRBV7-2,15,NA,TRBJ2-3,TGTGCCAGCAGCTTAGTCCGGTTGCGTGTAGATACGCAGTATTTT,CASSLVRLRVDTQYF
TRBD1,TRBV5-5,15,NA,TRBJ2-5,TGTGCCAGCAGCTGGACAGGGGTTGGCTTCGAGACCCAGTACTTC,CASSWTGVGFETQYF
NA,TRBV28,15,once,TRBJ2-3,TGTGCCAGCAGTTCATTTGGGGGGGGCGCAGATACGCAGTATTTT,CASSSFGGGADTQYF
TRBD2,TRBV2,17,NA,TRBJ2-7,TGTGCCAGCAGATGGGCTAGCGGGAGAGTGGGAAAAGACGAGCAGTACTTC,CASRWASGRVGKDEQYF
TRBD2,TRBV7-9,16,NA,TRBJ2-3,TGTGCCAGCAGCCTATCTAGCGGGAGGGCGCCAGATACGCAGTATTTT,CASSLSSGRAPDTQYF
NA,TRBV19,15,few,TRBJ1-5,TGTGCCAGTAGGGTCCGGGATGAACGAAATCAGCCCCAGCATTTT,CASRVRDERNQPQHF
NA,TRBV19,13,few,TRBJ1-1,TGTGCCAGTTCTTTCGGTCGTACCACTGAAGCTTTCTTT,CASSFGRTTEAFF
NA,TRBV12-2,16,once,TRBJ1-2,TGTGCAAGTCGCTTAGTCGGACAGGGGGTTTCCTATGGCTACACCTTC,CASRLVGQGVSYGYTF
TRBD1,TRBV2,15,few,TRBJ2-7,TGTGCCAGCAGTGGGAGGTCGGGACAGGGGAACGAGCAGTACTTC,CASSGRSGQGNEQYF
NA,TRBV4-3,15,NA,TRBJ1-6,TGCGCCAGCAGCCAAGGACAAGGCTATAATTCACCCCTCCACTTT,CASSQGQGYNSPLHF
TRBD2,TRBV18,17,NA,TRBJ2-1,TGTGCCAGCTCACGTCCGGGACTAGCGAGCTCCTACAATGAGCAGTTCTTC,CASSRPGLASSYNEQFF
NA,TRBV7-9,14,NA,TRBJ1-1,TGTGCCAGCAGCTTAGCGGCCCTTATATCTGAAGCTTTCTTT,CASSLAALISEAFF
TRBD2,TRBV7-3,14,NA,TRBJ2-3,TGTGCCAGCAGCTTCTTAGCGGGAGTAGATACGCAGTATTTT,CASSFLAGVDTQYF
TRBD1,TRBV7-9,15,NA,TRBJ1-2,TGTGCCAGCAGCCAGGGACAGGCACCCGACTATGGCTACACCTTC,CASSQGQAPDYGYTF
TRBD1,TRBV6-5,13,NA,TRBJ1-5,TGTGCCTCCGGGACAGGGGACAATCAGCCCCAGCATTTT,CASGTGDNQPQHF
TRBD1,TRBV7-9,15,once,TRBJ2-2,TGTGCCAGCTACGGGACAGGGAGATTCGGCGGGGAGCTGTTTTTT,CASYGTGRFGGELFF
NA,TRBV2,16,NA,TRBJ2-1,TGTGCCAGCAGTGATCGCGGAGGAGGAGGACGGGATGAGCAGTTCTTC,CASSDRGGGGRDEQFF
NA,TRBV19,13,few,TRBJ1-1,TGTGCCAGTAAGGGAACAGGGAGCACTGAAGCTTTCTTT,CASKGTGSTEAFF
NA,TRBV7-8,14,NA,TRBJ1-2,TGTGCCAGCAGCTTAGATATGCGGAACTATGGCTACACCTTC,CASSLDMRNYGYTF
TRBD2,TRBV10-3,14,NA,TRBJ2-5,TGTGCCATCAGTGACGCGGGAGGGAAGGAGACCCAGTACTTC,CAISDAGGKETQYF
NA,TRBV27,12,NA,TRBJ2-7,TGTGCCAGCAGACCAAGCCCCTACGAGCAGTACTTC,CASRPSPYEQYF
TRBD1,TRBV19,15,NA,TRBJ1-2,TGTGCCAGCGCCACTAGACAGGGCCCGGGGTATGGCTACACCTTC,CASATRQGPGYGYTF
NA,TRBV30,14,once,TRBJ1-5,TGTGCCTGGAGAGGGGCAGGGGTAAAGGGGCCCCAGCATTTT,CAWRGAGVKGPQHF
TRBD2,TRBV7-2,15,NA,TRBJ2-1,TGTGCCAGCAGCTTCACTAGCGGGACGTACAATGAGCAGTTCTTC,CASSFTSGTYNEQFF
NA,TRBV30,15,NA,TRBJ2-5,TGTGCCTGGAAGACCGGGACTTCGTACCAAGAGACCCAGTACTTC,CAWKTGTSYQETQYF
NA,TRBV5-1,17,NA,TRBJ1-1,TGCGCCAGCAGCTTGGTCGAAGGAGGGGAACCTAACACTGAAGCTTTCTTT,CASSLVEGGEPNTEAFF
NA,TRBV7-2,15,NA,TRBJ2-7,TGTGCCAGCAGCTCCTCTACGGGATCCACATACGAGCAGTACTTC,CASSSSTGSTYEQYF
NA,TRBV25-1,15,NA,TRBJ1-6,TGTGCCAGCAGTGATGAGAGGCAGGGGAAATCACCCCTCCACTTT,CASSDERQGKSPLHF
NA,TRBV6-1,14,NA,TRBJ1-2,TGTGCCAGCACACGTACAGGACCCAACTATGGCTACACCTTC,CASTRTGPNYGYTF
TRBD2,TRBV11-3,15,NA,TRBJ2-2,TGTGCCAGCAGCTTAGGAGCGGGAGCTAACGGGGAGCTGTTTTTT,CASSLGAGANGELFF
TRBD2,TRBV7-2,17,NA,TRBJ2-2,TGTGCCAGCAGCCTCACTATTCTAGCGGGAGGGGACGGGGAGCTGTTTTTT,CASSLTILAGGDGELFF
TRBD1,TRBV27,13,NA,TRBJ1-2,TGTGCCAGCAGTACCCAGGGGGCGCCCGGCTACACCTTC,CASSTQGAPGYTF
TRBD1,TRBV5-1,14,NA,TRBJ2-7,TGCGCCAGCAGCCCAGACAGGGGTAACGACGAGCAGTACTTC,CASSPDRGNDEQYF
TRBD2,TRBV7-3,15,NA,TRBJ2-1,TGTGCCAGCAGCCTAGCGGGAGGGCTTTACAATGAGCAGTTCTTC,CASSLAGGLYNEQFF
NA,TRBV7-9,10,NA,TRBJ1-2,TGTGCCAGCGGCGGGTTTGGTTACACCTTC,CASGGFGYTF
TRBD2,TRBV19,17,NA,TRBJ2-4,TGTGCCAGTACTCCCATAGGGGCCGGAGGACTAGTTAACATTCAGTACTTC,CASTPIGAGGLVNIQYF